This TCR beta chain was recorded in a study of blood T cell repertoires in COVID-19. Study details: Acute and convalescent COVID-19 specimens originated in the United States, Italy and Spain.

This clone was observed a handful of times. Enrolment of Seattle patients took place during active infection, and they were followed longitudinally. The authors' processing: Researchers report that nucleated cell counts were estimated from reference gene primer amplification. The repertoire was sequenced with immunoSEQ multiplex PCR; TCRdb's copy has only in-frame clones and lacks some. The V and J calls and the clone size are those of that table, but D and trimming were determined from the DNA. This sample has 200,000 to 250,000 clones, with 85% found just once. The CDR3 runs to 12 residues. Looked up from germline, CDR1 is MNHEY and CDR2 is SMNVEV (reference sequence). V lost 6 bases and J lost 6, with 12 bases in between.

The chain employs TRBV27 and TRBJ2-7; D not certain. The clonotype was recovered from a woman in her seventies with COVID-19, enrolled during active disease. The sequenced material came from peripheral blood. CDR3 DNA: TGTGCCAGCAGCCCCTTTCGGTTCGAGCAGTACTTC. Translation: CASSPFRFEQYF.